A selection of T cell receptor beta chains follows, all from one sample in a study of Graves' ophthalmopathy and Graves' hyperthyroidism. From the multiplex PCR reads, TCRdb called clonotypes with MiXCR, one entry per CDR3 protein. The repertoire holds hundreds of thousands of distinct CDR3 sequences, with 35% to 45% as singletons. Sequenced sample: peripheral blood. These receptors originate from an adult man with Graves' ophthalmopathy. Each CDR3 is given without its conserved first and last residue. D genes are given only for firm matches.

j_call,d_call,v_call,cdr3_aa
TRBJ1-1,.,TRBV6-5,ASRALTVLAEAF
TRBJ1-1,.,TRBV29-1,SVEAGQNTEAF
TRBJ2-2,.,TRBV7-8,ASSARGGELF
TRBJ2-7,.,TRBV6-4,ASSQDQRSFIYEQY
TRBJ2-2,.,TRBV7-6,ASSERNIGELF
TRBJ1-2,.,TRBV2,ASSEARGTNYGYT
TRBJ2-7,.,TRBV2,ASSDQGQY
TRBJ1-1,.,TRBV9,ASSAEGVDTEAF
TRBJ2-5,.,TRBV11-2,ASSFVGTEGETQY
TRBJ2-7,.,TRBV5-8,ASSFQRHEQY
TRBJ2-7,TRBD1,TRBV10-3,AISESTGTGIPPLYEQY
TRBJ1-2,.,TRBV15,ATSSSAGRRSYGYT
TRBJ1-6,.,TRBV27,ASSFNGNNSPLH
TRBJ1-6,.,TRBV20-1,SARDRGPYNSPLH
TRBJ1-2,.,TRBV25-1,ASSPRAGANYGYT
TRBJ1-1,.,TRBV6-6,ASRASHGNTEAF
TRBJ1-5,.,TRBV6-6,ASRDEYSNQPQH
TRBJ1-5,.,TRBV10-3,ATLRVGPNQPQH
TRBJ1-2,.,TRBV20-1,SASHQDYGYT
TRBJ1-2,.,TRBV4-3,ASSQESNYGYT
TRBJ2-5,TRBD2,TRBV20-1,SASPSSGRETQY
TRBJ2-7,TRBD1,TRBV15,ATSSGWGQRIYEQY
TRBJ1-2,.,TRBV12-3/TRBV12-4,ASSWRQVGGYT